This entry lists 25 T cell receptor beta chains sequenced from one sample in a study of shared clonotypes between healthy human individuals. TCRdb keeps only in-frame clones here, not all; method: immunoSEQ multiplex PCR. Of around 1.4 million clones listed, 97% to 99% are singletons. The sample taken for sequencing was naive CD4+ T cells sorted from blood. The sample's subset: CD45RA+ positively selected. Source of these receptors: a man younger than 40 in good health.

The rearrangement links TRBV9 to TRBJ2-1; 8 bases match TRBD2. The CDR3 loop spans 12 amino acids. The J segment lost 15 bases and the V segment lost 4 bases, leaving 9 bases of the junction unmatched. Germline V CDR1 and CDR2: SGDLS, YYNGEE. CDR3: CASSIPSGSLFF. The CDR3, as DNA: TGTGCCAGCAGCATACCGAGCGGGAGCCTGTTCTTC.

V usage is TRBV7-9 and J usage is TRBJ1-4, with D possibly matching TRBD1 (6 bases). Germline CDR1 SEHNR, CDR2 FQNEAQ (reference sequence). This CDR3 is built from 14 residues. V dropped 0 bases and J dropped 7 bases, with 9 bases sitting between them. The CDR3 DNA reads TGTGCCAGCAGCTTAGCAGGGGGTGGTGAAAAACTGTTTTTT. Encoded protein: CASSLAGGGEKLFF.

This clone showed up just once. The V call is TRBV7-2, the J call TRBJ2-3; D remains ambiguous. The V end was cut by 6 bases, the J end by 2 bases, with 12 bases between. The germline V gene encodes CDR1 SGHTA and CDR2 FQGNSA. This CDR3 region has 14 residues. CDR3 residues: CASRPEGITDTQYF. CDR3 nucleotides: TGTGCCAGCAGACCCGAAGGTATCACAGATACGCAGTATTTT.

The J gene is TRBJ2-2, the V gene TRBV13; 10 nucleotides agree with TRBD2. The CDR3 is made up of 17 amino acids. Trimming cost V 4 bases and J 1 base; bases outside gene matches: 6. The germline V gene has CDR1 PRHDT and CDR2 FYEKMQ (reference sequence). CDR3 coding DNA: TGTGCCAGCAGCTCCTCAGGACTAGCGGTGAACACCGGGGAGCTGTTTTTT. Its protein product is CASSSSGLAVNTGELFF.

This clone was counted once. V is TRBV4-1 and J is TRBJ2-1; TRBD2 agrees at 9 bases. V lost 4 bases to trimming and J lost 6 bases; unmatched junction nucleotides: 10. The CDR3 totals 16 residues. CDR1 is MGHRA, CDR2 YSYEKL, per germline. This chain's CDR3 is CASSRLAGVVSNEQFF. CDR3 DNA: TGCGCCAGCAGCCGCTTAGCGGGAGTAGTGTCCAATGAGCAGTTCTTC.

The chain couples TRBV5-1 to TRBJ2-3; no reliable D call. V was clipped by 4 bases and J by 0 bases, with 12 bases between them. CDR3 size: 15 residues. From germline, CDR1 is SGHRS and CDR2 YFSETQ. CDR3 loop: CASSGGYLSTDTQYF. The CDR3 DNA follows: TGCGCCAGCAGCGGCGGCTATCTTAGCACAGATACGCAGTATTTT.

This chain connects TRBV9 to TRBJ1-3; D gene uncertain. Trimming took off 3 bases at V and 4 bases at J, with 8 bases between the two ends. Germline-derived CDR1 and CDR2 are SGDLS and YYNGEE. CDR3 length: 13 amino acids. The CDR3 nucleotides read TGTGCCAGCAGCGCTAGGGCGGGAAACACCATATATTTT. It codes for CASSARAGNTIYF.

The chain joins TRBV5-4 to TRBJ1-3; perhaps TRBD1 as D (5 bases). V shed 1 base and J shed 2 bases, with 10 bases lying between them. Germline lookup yields CDR1 SGHNT and CDR2 YYREEE (reference sequence). The CDR3 runs 15 residues. The CDR3, as DNA: TGTGCCAGCAGCTTGTCGGAGGGGCCTGGAAACACCATATATTTT. It encodes CASSLSEGPGNTIYF.

The chain is built from TRBV7-3 and TRBJ2-2; TRBD2 matches at 9 bases. Germline V gene data show CDR1 as SGHTA and CDR2 as FQGTGA. The CDR3 has 15 amino acids. V shed 4 bases and J 0 bases; nucleotides not matched to a gene: 0. Here the CDR3 reads CASSWTSANTGELFF. CDR3 bases: TGTGCCAGCAGCTGGACTAGCGCGAACACCGGGGAGCTGTTTTTT. Variable domain in full (rest from reference TRBV7-3 and TRBJ2-2): GAGVSQTPSNKVTEKGKYVELRCDPISGHTALYWYRQSLGQGPEFLIYFQGTGAADDSGLPNDRFFAVRPEGSVSTLKIQRTERGDSAVYLCASSWTSANTGELFFGEGSRLTVL.

The rearrangement joins TRBV7-9 to TRBJ2-1; D might be TRBD2 (6 bases). Trimming removed 5 bases from V and 4 bases from J, with 15 bases in between. This CDR3 comprises 15 residues. Germline lookup yields CDR1 SEHNR and CDR2 FQNEAQ (reference sequence). The CDR3 coding sequence is TGTGCCAGCAGCGCTCCCGGGGAGGTGTACAATGAGCAGTTCTTC. It codes for CASSAPGEVYNEQFF.

This chain links TRBV11-3 with TRBJ2-5, with D hard to call. In germline, CDR1 is SGHNT, CDR2 YENEEA. The CDR3 totals 12 residues. V gave up 4 bases and J gave up 5 bases, with 8 bases separating them. CDR3 sequence: CASSSIGETQYF. The CDR3 nucleotides are TGTGCCAGCAGCTCCATTGGGGAGACCCAGTACTTC.

This sequence joins TRBV5-6 and TRBJ2-7; 11 bases fit TRBD2. The V and J ends lost 4 bases and 0 bases, in that order; junction bases with no gene match: 15. This CDR3 has 19 residues. Germline-derived CDR1 and CDR2 are SGHDT and YYEEEE. CDR3 residues: CASSTRSPLLAGVSYEQYF. The CDR3 bases are TGTGCCAGCAGCACTCGCTCCCCCCTACTAGCGGGAGTCTCCTACGAGCAGTACTTC.

A note on this clone: This sample also contains other DNA sequences that code for the same CDR3. The chain couples TRBV28 to TRBJ1-5, with 10 nucleotides matching TRBD1. The ends lost 3 bases at V and 5 bases at J; junction bases unmatched: 1. CDR1 and CDR2 (germline): MDHEN, SYDVKM. The length of the CDR3 is 14 residues. CDR3 protein: CASSLGQGYQPQHF. In DNA, the CDR3 is TGTGCCAGCAGTTTGGGACAGGGGTATCAGCCCCAGCATTTT.

Turning to this clone: One junction end disagrees with the germline gene, perhaps due to a read error. The genes are TRBV10-3 and TRBJ2-5; D is perhaps TRBD2 (6 bases). Germline assignment: CDR1 ENHRY and CDR2 SYGVKD. CDR3 length: 17 residues. CDR3 region: CAINEVAGLNNQETQYF. For the CDR3, the DNA is TGTGCCATCAATGAGGTAGCCGGACTAAATAACCAAGAGACCCAGTACTTC.

This clone has just one count. The chain combines TRBV6-4 with TRBJ2-2; TRBD2 aligns across 14 bases. After removal of 6 bases from V and 5 bases from J, the junction contained 8 bases not matched to a gene. CDR1 and CDR2 (germline): MRHNA, SNTAGT. The CDR3 is 17 residues long. CDR3 DNA: TGTGCCAGCAGGACGACTAGCGGGAGGGCAACGACCGGGGAGCTGTTTTTT. Amino acids: CASRTTSGRATTGELFF.

This rearrangement joins TRBV28 to TRBJ2-1; the D gene is possibly TRBD1 (5 bases). With 1 base removed from V and 6 bases from J, the gap between germline ends came to 10 bases. Per the germline V gene, CDR1 is MDHEN and CDR2 is SYDVKM. This CDR3 has 14 residues. The CDR3 DNA is TGTGCCAGCAGTTTATTAACGCAGGGCAATGAGCAGTTCTTC. Amino acid sequence: CASSLLTQGNEQFF.

CDR3 residues: CASSLVGDSNQPQHF. In nucleotides, the CDR3 is TGCGCCAGCAGCTTGGTCGGGGATAGCAATCAGCCCCAGCATTTT. This chain links TRBV5-1 with TRBJ1-5, with D unclear. V was clipped by 0 bases and J by 0 bases, with 7 bases between them. The CDR3 is made up of 15 amino acids. Germline values: CDR1 SGHRS, CDR2 YFSETQ.

CDR3 sequence reads: CAWDIARGIGTQYF. The CDR3 region has the DNA TGTGCCTGGGATATTGCCAGGGGGATCGGAACCCAGTACTTC. V is TRBV30 and J is TRBJ2-5; 7 nucleotides agree with TRBD1. After removal of 5 bases from V and 8 bases from J, the junction contained 14 bases not matched to a gene. Germline CDR1 and CDR2: GTSNPN and SVGIG (reference sequence). The CDR3 runs 14 residues.

The chain links TRBV28 to TRBJ2-1, with D uncertain. Looked up from germline, CDR1 is MDHEN and CDR2 is SYDVKM. The CDR3 runs to 14 residues. Trimming cost V 3 bases and J 5 bases, with 11 bases left between them. The CDR3, as DNA: TGTGCCAGCAGTTTTCGGCTACGGAACAATGAGCAGTTCTTC. It is translated as CASSFRLRNNEQFF.

This chain connects TRBV19 to TRBJ2-7, with D possibly TRBD1 on 6 matching bases. The V gene's germline CDR1 is LNHDA and CDR2 SQIVND (reference sequence). The CDR3 is 15 amino acids. V was pared by 1 base and J by 2 bases, with 12 bases between. CDR3 coding DNA: TGTGCCAGTAGTATAGGGGGACACGGTCCCTACGAGCAGTACTTC. Its translation is CASSIGGHGPYEQYF.

The chain links TRBV11-1 to TRBJ2-6, with D hard to call. Germline CDR1 is SGHAT and CDR2 is FQDESV (reference sequence). The CDR3 is 16 residues long. The ends were cut back, 1 base at V and 4 bases at J, with 11 bases in the middle. This chain's CDR3 is CASSLGRSPGANVLTF. For the CDR3, the DNA is TGTGCCAGCAGCTTAGGAAGGAGCCCCGGGGCCAACGTCCTGACTTTC.

The chain uses TRBV7-6 and TRBJ2-7; D unclear. CDR1 SGHVS and CDR2 FNYEAQ come from the germline V gene. This CDR3 is 12 amino acids long. V was trimmed by 4 bases and J by 4 bases, leaving 8 bases between them. For the CDR3, the DNA is TGTGCCAGCAGCTCCCATTCTTACGAGCAGTACTTC. Translated: CASSSHSYEQYF.

The V gene is TRBV5-1, the J gene TRBJ2-3, with 7 bases aligning to TRBD2. This CDR3 has 15 amino acids. V gave up 4 bases and J gave up 1 base; unmatched junction bases: 6. Germline CDR1 reads SGHRS; CDR2 reads YFSETQ. CDR3 amino acids: CASSLTLAGTDTQYF. The CDR3 DNA reads as TGCGCCAGCAGCCTAACTCTAGCGGGCACAGATACGCAGTATTTT.

The genes are TRBV13 and TRBJ2-2, with 9 bases fitting TRBD2. Germline V gene sequence: CDR1 PRHDT, CDR2 FYEKMQ (reference sequence). After removal of 2 bases from V and 5 bases from J, the junction contained 9 bases not matched to a gene. The CDR3 sequence is 17 residues long. The CDR3 DNA follows: TGTGCCAGCAGCTTAAGCATAGCGGGAGTAGGGACCGGGGAGCTGTTTTTT. Translation: CASSLSIAGVGTGELFF.

The chain is built from TRBV9 and TRBJ2-1, with TRBD2 matching 8 bases. Trimming removed 4 bases from V and 7 bases from J; junction bases left unmatched: 13. This CDR3 comprises 16 residues. Per the germline V gene, CDR1 is SGDLS and CDR2 is YYNGEE. CDR3 amino acids: CASSSSLLAAGNEQFF. The CDR3 DNA sequence: TGTGCCAGCAGCTCAAGCCTACTAGCGGCGGGAAATGAGCAGTTCTTC.